The clone carrying this T cell receptor beta chain was detected a few times. CDR1 is MNHEY, CDR2 SMNVEV, per germline (reference sequence). Trimming removed 4 bases at V and 5 bases at J, with 12 bases between. This CDR3 has 14 amino acids. This entry comes from a study of cytomegalovirus exposure and HLA in healthy donors. Vbeta (60) and Jbeta (13) primers were used in the PCR. Only in-frame clones appear in the TCRdb table, and some are missing; sequencing was by immunoSEQ multiplex PCR. The sample records about 250,000 clones, about 77% being singletons. The sample was PBMCs. This chain uses TRBV27 with TRBJ2-1; D perhaps matches TRBD2 (5 bases). The clonotype originates from a boy aged 5-17 years in good health and CMV-seronegative. The CDR3 DNA sequence: TGTGCCAGCAGTTCCCGGGGAGCAGACAATGAGCAGTTCTTC. This translates into CASSSRGADNEQFF.